This TCR beta chain is from a study of cytomegalovirus exposure and HLA in healthy donors. The study, taken as a whole, reports: Analysis was carried out at a later point, and it linked a missense DCLRE1C variant to TCR beta V- and J-gene trimming.

This PCR relied on a set of 60 Vbeta primers and 13 Jbeta primers. Assay used: immunoSEQ multiplex PCR; TCRdb lists only in-frame clones, some missing. Of 160,000 or so clones in the sample, approximately 80% were seen once. This clone has a single count. Its cognate antigen is unknown. The ends were cut back, 2 bases at V and 2 bases at J, with 8 bases in the middle. CDR1 and CDR2 (germline): GTSNPN, SVGIG (reference sequence). The CDR3 sequence is 13 residues long. The sequencing sample was made of PBMCs. The chain joins TRBV30 to TRBJ2-3; D is unclear. The receptor was isolated from a middle-aged man in good health and CMV-seronegative. CDR3 residues: CAWSSPNTDTQYF. CDR3 nucleotide sequence: TGTGCCTGGAGTTCGCCTAACACAGATACGCAGTATTTT.